These 30 T cell receptor beta chains came from one sample sequenced in a study of response to subunit inactivated influenza vaccine. TCRdb re-analysed the RT-PCR reads in MiXCR, keeping a single row per CDR3 protein. The repertoire holds 170,000 or so distinct CDR3 sequences, about 10% seen once, with around 40% in the top ten. Sequenced material: CD8+ T cells sorted from PBMCs, taken less than 25 months after vaccination. These receptors were collected from a man aged 50 to 69 who received an inactivated influenza vaccine.

This clonotype was observed many times. The chain carries TRBV25-1 and TRBJ2-3; unclear D gene. V lost 0 bases to trimming and J lost 0 bases, with 7 bases between them. In germline, CDR1 is MGHDK, CDR2 SYGVNS. The CDR3 length is 15 residues. The CDR3 reads CASSEYRASTDTQYF. The DNA for the CDR3 is TGTGCCAGCAGTGAATATCGGGCTAGCACAGATACGCAGTATTTT.

In this sample, this clonotype turned up many times. The chain is built from TRBV6-5 and TRBJ1-4; D uncertain. There are 15 residues in the CDR3. The ends were cut back, 0 bases at V and 3 bases at J, with 8 bases in the middle. Per germline, CDR1 MNHEY and CDR2 SVGAGI. DNA of the CDR3: TGTGCCAGCAGTTACTCAGGCCCGTCTAATGAAAAACTGTTTTTT. Protein product: CASSYSGPSNEKLFF.

This clonotype was observed a handful of times. The rearrangement joins TRBV6-5 to TRBJ2-1; TRBD1 agrees at 7 bases. From germline, CDR1 is MNHEY and CDR2 SVGAGI. The CDR3 has 16 residues. J was trimmed by 2 bases and V by 4 bases; bases with no gene match: 8. The DNA of the CDR3 is TGTGCCAGCAGTTTGTCGGGACAGTGGGCCTACAATGAGCAGTTCTTC. This sequence encodes CASSLSGQWAYNEQFF.

This clonotype has at least ten counts. The rearrangement links TRBV6-2 or TRBV6-3 to TRBJ1-1; D gene unclear. Trimming took off 8 bases at V and 2 bases at J, with 12 bases between the two ends. Germline CDR1 is MNHEY and CDR2 is SVGEGT. This CDR3 spans 13 amino acids. The CDR3 loop reads CASASGFNTEAFF. The CDR3 DNA sequence: TGTGCCAGCGCCTCGGGATTTAACACTGAAGCTTTCTTT.

This clonotype has only a few counts. CDR3 nucleotides: TGCGCCAGCAGCTTGAAGGCAGGAGCCTACGAGCAGTACTTC. This encodes CASSLKAGAYEQYF. The chain employs TRBV5-1 and TRBJ2-7, with unresolved D. The ends were cut back, 1 base at V and 2 bases at J, with 10 bases in the middle. CDR1 SGHRS and CDR2 YFSETQ come from the germline V gene. This CDR3 has 14 residues.

The chain's CDR3 is CASGFNAGFDEQFF. The CDR3 bases are TGTGCCAGCGGGTTTAACGCCGGGTTCGATGAGCAGTTCTTC. V usage is TRBV9 and J usage is TRBJ2-1; no firm D call. CDR3 size: 14 residues. Trimming removed 7 bases from V and 8 bases from J, with 19 bases in between. Germline V gives CDR1 SGDLS, CDR2 YYNGEE.

In its sample, this clonotype was seen a few times. V usage is TRBV27 and J usage is TRBJ2-1, with 10 bases fitting TRBD2. In germline, CDR1 is MNHEY, CDR2 SMNVEV (reference sequence). The CDR3 covers 16 residues. The trim removed 5 bases at V and 3 bases at J, leaving 7 bases unmatched. Written as DNA, the CDR3 is TGTGCCAGCAGTGAGACCGGGACTAGCGTCTACAATGAGCAGTTCTTC. Amino acids: CASSETGTSVYNEQFF.

The sample holds a few counts of this clonotype. The chain combines TRBV28 with TRBJ2-1; TRBD1 matches 10 bases. With V trimmed by 6 bases and J by 4 bases, 9 bases remained unmatched. The CDR3 is 16 amino acids. Germline CDR1 and CDR2: MDHEN and SYDVKM. CDR3: CASSPDRGEGYNEQFF. Written as DNA, the CDR3 is TGTGCCAGCAGCCCGGACAGGGGGGAGGGTTACAATGAGCAGTTCTTC. Drawing the rest from reference TRBV28 and TRBJ2-1, the complete variable domain is DVKVTQSSRYLVKRTGEKVFLECVQDMDHENMFWYRQDPGLGLRLIYFSYDVKMKEKGDIPEGYSVSREKKERFSLILESASTNQTSMYLCASSPDRGEGYNEQFFGPGTRLTVL.

The chain carries TRBV25-1 and TRBJ1-3; D uncertain. The V gene's germline CDR1 is MGHDK and CDR2 SYGVNS. V lost 6 bases, J lost 0 bases, and 12 bases lay in between. This CDR3 has 15 amino acids. The CDR3 nucleotides read TGTGCCAGCAGGGCACGTATGGACTCTGGAAACACCATATATTTT. It codes for CASRARMDSGNTIYF.

This clonotype appeared a few times. The chain combines TRBV5-1 with TRBJ2-1, with D perhaps matching TRBD2 (5 bases). CDR1 is SGHRS, CDR2 YFSETQ, per germline. The CDR3 extends over 18 amino acids. V was clipped by 0 bases and J by 0 bases, with 16 bases between them. DNA for the CDR3: TGCGCCAGCAGCTTGGTGGGGTCCGGGAAACTCTCCTACAATGAGCAGTTCTTC. It specifies CASSLVGSGKLSYNEQFF.

This clonotype came up a few times. The genes are TRBV24-1 and TRBJ2-5, with a tentative D call TRBD2 (5 bases). The CDR3 contains 14 residues. In germline, CDR1 is KGHDR, CDR2 SFDVKD. The V end lost 1 base, the J end lost 5 bases, and 10 bases lay between the germline ends. Written as DNA, the CDR3 is TGTGCCACCAGTGATTTCCCTAGCTCGGAGACCCAGTACTTC. Encoded protein: CATSDFPSSETQYF.

In this sample, this clonotype turned up many times. The rearrangement links TRBV28 to TRBJ1-1, with 8 bases that match TRBD1. The CDR3 sequence is 14 residues long. J lost 7 bases, V lost 2 bases, and 6 bases had no gene match. The V gene's germline CDR1 is MDHEN and CDR2 SYDVKM. The CDR3 reads CASSLRTGPGEAFF. The CDR3 DNA follows: TGTGCCAGCAGTTTACGGACAGGGCCCGGTGAAGCTTTCTTT.

This chain connects TRBV6-5 to TRBJ2-7, with D tentatively TRBD1 (6 bases). The CDR3 is 15 amino acids. In germline, CDR1 is MNHEY, CDR2 SVGAGI. The V gene lost 4 bases and the J gene lost 4 bases, with 17 bases spanning the gap. The CDR3 bases are TGTGCCAGCAGTTGGGGCACAGGGACCAAGTACGAGCAGTACTTC. As protein: CASSWGTGTKYEQYF.

The chain joins TRBV5-1 to TRBJ1-1; D gene ambiguous. V was cut by 0 bases and J by 7 bases, with 4 bases left in between. CDR1 SGHRS and CDR2 YFSETQ come from the germline V gene. The CDR3 extends over 11 amino acids. The CDR3 sequence is CASSLGNEAFF. CDR3 DNA: TGCGCCAGCAGCTTGGGAAATGAAGCTTTCTTT.

In the case of this clonotype: The junction does not match germline at one end; this may be a read error. In DNA, the CDR3 is TGCGCCAGCAGTCCAAATGGGGCAACTAATGAAATACTGTTTTTT. This gives the protein CASSPNGATNEILFF. The chain carries TRBV4-3 and TRBJ1-4, with D perhaps TRBD1 (5 bases). The V gene's germline CDR1 is LGHNA and CDR2 YSLEER. This CDR3 is built from 15 residues.

The rearrangement joins TRBV12-3 or TRBV12-4 to TRBJ2-6; possibly TRBD1 or TRBD2 for D (5 bases each). Trimming shortened V by 5 bases and J by 0 bases, and 11 bases separated the two germline ends. The CDR3 sequence is 16 residues long. CDR3 protein: CASSKDSGSGANVLTF. The CDR3, as DNA: TGTGCCAGCAGTAAAGACAGCGGCTCTGGGGCCAACGTCCTGACTTTC.

In this sample, this clonotype turned up a few times. This rearrangement joins TRBV6-2 or TRBV6-3 to TRBJ2-7, with D uncertain. This CDR3 has 18 amino acids. Trimming took 7 bases from V and 2 from J, leaving 27 bases between them. Germline CDR1 reads MNHEY; CDR2 reads SVGEGT. This chain's CDR3 is CASTTFTPGGTHPYEQYF. DNA of the CDR3: TGTGCCAGCACTACTTTTACCCCTGGCGGCACCCATCCCTACGAGCAGTACTTC.

This clonotype has just a few counts. The rearrangement uses TRBV9 and TRBJ2-1; 9 bases match TRBD2. CDR3 length: 15 amino acids. The germline V gene encodes CDR1 SGDLS and CDR2 YYNGEE. V was pared by 0 bases and J by 9 bases, with 7 bases of the junction left unmatched. The CDR3 coding sequence is TGTGCCAGCAGCGTAGTTGGCGGGAGGGCCGGTGAGCAGTTCTTC. It translates to CASSVVGGRAGEQFF.

There are many counts of this clonotype. The chain is built from TRBV9 and TRBJ2-2, with 9 bases that match TRBD1. V was pared by 3 bases and J by 7 bases, with 7 bases of the junction left unmatched. Germline CDR1 is SGDLS and CDR2 is YYNGEE. This CDR3 is built from 15 residues. The CDR3 sequence: CASSGADRGLGELFF. CDR3 coding DNA: TGTGCCAGCAGCGGCGCGGACAGGGGTCTCGGGGAGCTGTTTTTT.

CDR3 protein: CASSDGTIDEQYF. In DNA form, the CDR3 reads TGTGCCAGCAGTGATGGGACTATAGACGAGCAGTACTTC. The V call is TRBV25-1, the J call TRBJ2-7, with 7 bases matching TRBD2. The CDR3 covers 13 residues. J gave up 5 bases and V 3 bases, and 4 bases lay outside the gene matches. Germline V lookup: CDR1 MGHDK, CDR2 SYGVNS.

This clonotype occurred a few times. The genes are TRBV20-1 and TRBJ2-7, with TRBD2 matching over 12 bases. Germline V gene data show CDR1 as DFQATT and CDR2 as SNEGSKA (reference sequence). The CDR3 contains 16 residues. V lost 6 bases, J lost 6 bases, and 15 bases stayed unmatched. The CDR3 bases are TGCAGTGCGATACTAGCGGGAGGACCGTTTAGAAGCGAGCAGTACTTC. The encoded protein is CSAILAGGPFRSEQYF.

This clonotype was observed many times. The chain joins TRBV29-1 to TRBJ1-2; 9 positions match TRBD1. V gave up 3 bases and J gave up 0 bases; unmatched junction bases: 8. Germline V CDR1 and CDR2: SQVTM, ANQGSEA. CDR3 size: 16 residues. Here the CDR3 DNA reads TGCAGCGTTGATCCGGGACAGGGACCAGCTAACTATGGCTACACCTTC. It encodes CSVDPGQGPANYGYTF.

This clonotype was counted a few times. The chain carries TRBV9 and TRBJ2-2; maybe TRBD1 (6 bases). The CDR3 is made up of 15 amino acids. Germline V gene data show CDR1 as SGDLS and CDR2 as YYNGEE. The ends were cut back, 0 bases at V and 7 bases at J, with 13 bases in the middle. The CDR3 DNA sequence: TGTGCCAGCAGCGTAGCAGGGGCGGATAACGGGGAGCTGTTTTTT. Translated: CASSVAGADNGELFF.

This clonotype was seen a handful of times. The genes are TRBV5-1 and TRBJ2-1; D is possibly TRBD1 (5 bases). Germline lookup yields CDR1 SGHRS and CDR2 YFSETQ. V was pared by 4 bases and J by 0 bases, with 14 bases between. The CDR3 loop spans 16 amino acids. The CDR3 DNA follows: TGCGCCAGCAGCCCCCTAAGGGGAAGCTCCTACAATGAGCAGTTCTTC. Protein sequence: CASSPLRGSSYNEQFF.

The rearrangement joins TRBV7-9 to TRBJ2-5; 9 bases match TRBD1. The germline gives CDR1 SEHNR, CDR2 FQNEAQ (reference sequence). After removal of 4 bases from V and 1 base from J, the junction contained 4 bases not matched to a gene. This CDR3 comprises 15 residues. The CDR3 sequence: CASSSPDRGQETQYF. In DNA, the CDR3 is TGTGCCAGCAGCTCACCGGACAGGGGCCAAGAGACCCAGTACTTC. Using reference TRBV7-9 and TRBJ2-5 for the parts outside the CDR3, the full variable domain is DTGVSQNPRHKITKRGQNVTFRCDPISEHNRLYWYRQTLGQGPEFLTYFQNEAQLEKSRLLSDRFSAERPKGSFSTLEIQRTEQGDSAMYLCASSSPDRGQETQYFGPGTRLLVL.

The chain employs TRBV4-1 and TRBJ2-3; 7 bases map to TRBD1. The germline gives CDR1 MGHRA, CDR2 YSYEKL. V shed 2 bases, J shed 2 bases, and the junction held 10 bases outside the gene matches. This CDR3 has 17 residues. The CDR3 bases are TGCGCCAGCAGCCAAACCGGGACAGCTTATGACACAGATACGCAGTATTTT. Its translation: CASSQTGTAYDTDTQYF.

This clonotype showed up just a few times. The V and J genes are TRBV11-1 and TRBJ1-6, with D possibly TRBD1 on 5 matching bases. Germline CDR1 is SGHAT and CDR2 is FQDESV (reference sequence). The ends were cut back, 0 bases at V and 4 bases at J, with 16 bases in the middle. This CDR3 has 18 residues. The CDR3 region has the DNA TGTGCCAGCAGCTTAGCCCTCACCGGGACGGAATATAATTCACCCCTCCACTTT. This encodes CASSLALTGTEYNSPLHF.

The chain is built from TRBV24-1 and TRBJ2-1, with D perhaps TRBD1 (5 bases). CDR1 KGHDR and CDR2 SFDVKD come from the germline V gene. V was shortened by 1 base and J by 9 bases, with 9 bases between the two germline ends. CDR3 size: 13 residues. The CDR3 here is CATSDLGVGEQFF. The CDR3 DNA sequence: TGTGCCACCAGTGATTTAGGGGTTGGTGAGCAGTTCTTC.

The chain has TRBV28 and TRBJ2-7, with 11 nucleotides matching TRBD2. V lost 4 bases and J lost 0; bases outside the gene matches: 11. Germline CDR1 reads MDHEN; CDR2 reads SYDVKM. This CDR3 contains 18 residues. The CDR3 protein is CASSSSTPTSGGSYEQYF. The CDR3 nucleotides are TGTGCCAGCAGTTCCTCCACACCCACTAGCGGGGGCTCCTACGAGCAGTACTTC.

The sample holds many counts of this clonotype. The CDR3 DNA reads TGCGCCAGCAGCTCCTCCCTAGCGGGGGATTACAATGAGCAGTTCTTC. Amino acids: CASSSSLAGDYNEQFF. The gene calls are TRBV5-1 and TRBJ2-1; 10 bases agree with TRBD2. V dropped 3 bases and J dropped 4; count of bases not matched to a gene: 7. Germline V gene data show CDR1 as SGHRS and CDR2 as YFSETQ. There are 16 residues in the CDR3.